The 21 T cell receptor beta chains below all came from one sample that was sequenced in a study of PD-L1 blockade in urothelial cancer. TCRdb's copy holds only in-frame clones and misses some; the assay was immunoSEQ multiplex PCR. Altogether 85,000 to 90,000 clones are present, 90% to 95% being singletons, with the ten largest covering 7.5% to 10%. This material consisted of PBMCs, taken around atezolizumab (anti-PD-L1) treatment. Every receptor here comes from a man between 60 and 70 years old with urothelial cancer.

A remark on this clone: The identical CDR3 is also encoded by other nucleotide sequences in the sample. J is TRBJ2-3 and V is TRBV7-2; 10 bases are a match to TRBD2. The V segment lost 3 bases and the J segment 5 bases; nucleotides outside the gene matches: 5. This CDR3 region has 15 residues. Germline CDR1 and CDR2: SGHTA and FQGNSA. CDR3 region: CASSFQRGGGDTQYF. DNA for the CDR3: TGTGCCAGCAGCTTTCAGCGGGGGGGCGGAGATACGCAGTATTTT.

The chain recombines TRBV5-1 with TRBJ2-7, with D maybe TRBD1 (6 bases). V was shortened by 3 bases and J by 3 bases, with 16 bases between the two germline ends. Germline lookup yields CDR1 SGHRS and CDR2 YFSETQ. This CDR3 spans 15 amino acids. The CDR3 protein is CASSSRTAFDYEQYF. The CDR3 DNA reads TGCGCCAGCAGCTCAAGGACAGCGTTCGACTACGAGCAGTACTTC.

V is TRBV2 and J is TRBJ2-7, with 10 bases aligning to TRBD2. V dropped 6 bases and J dropped 1; count of bases not matched to a gene: 3. The CDR3 is 14 residues long. CDR1 and CDR2 from the germline V gene are SNHLY and FYNNEI. The DNA of the CDR3 is TGTGCCAGCAGAAATAGCGGGGGGTCCTACGAGCAGTACTTC. It specifies CASRNSGGSYEQYF.

This clone appeared a single time. The chain couples TRBV6-5 to TRBJ2-5; possibly TRBD2 for D (5 bases). Germline values: CDR1 MNHEY, CDR2 SVGAGI. The CDR3 covers 14 residues. Trimming cost V 6 bases and J 6 bases, with 17 bases left between them. DNA of the CDR3: TGTGCCAGCAGGCCCGTAAATTCGGGGAAGACCCAGTACTTC. Its protein is CASRPVNSGKTQYF.

The rearrangement joins TRBV14 to TRBJ1-1; weak D call: TRBD1 (6 bases). V lost 2 bases, J lost 4 bases, and 8 bases lay in between. This CDR3 is built from 13 residues. From germline, CDR1 is SGHDN and CDR2 FVKESK. The CDR3 is CASSQQGFTEAFF. CDR3 nucleotides: TGTGCCAGCAGCCAACAGGGGTTCACTGAAGCTTTCTTT. The entire variable domain, with the rest obtained from reference TRBV14 and TRBJ1-1, is as follows: EAGVTQFPSHSVIEKGQTVTLRCDPISGHDNLYWYRRVMGKEIKFLLHFVKESKQDESGMPNNRFLAERTGGTYSTLKVQPAELEDSGVYFCASSQQGFTEAFFGQGTRLTVV.

The chain is built from TRBV4-2 and TRBJ2-1; 13 positions agree with TRBD2. CDR1 is LGHNA and CDR2 is YNFKEQ in the germline V gene. CDR3 length: 16 amino acids. Trimming at V came to 4 bases and at J to 0 bases, leaving 0 bases not matched to a gene. CDR3 sequence reads: CASSRTSGSSYNEQFF. The CDR3 coding sequence is TGTGCCAGCAGCCGGACTAGCGGGAGCTCCTACAATGAGCAGTTCTTC.

This sequence joins TRBV4-3 and TRBJ2-3; TRBD2 matches at 7 bases. V gave up 0 bases and J gave up 3 bases; unmatched junction bases: 9. From germline, CDR1 is LGHNA and CDR2 YSLEER. The CDR3 is 17 residues long. The CDR3 DNA is TGCGCCAGCAGCCAAGATCCCGGTGGGGGGGGAACAGATACGCAGTATTTT. Protein product: CASSQDPGGGGTDTQYF.

In regard to this clone: Additional DNA sequences in this sample encode the identical CDR3. The V and J genes are TRBV9 and TRBJ2-5; 7 bases are a match to TRBD1. The germline gives CDR1 SGDLS, CDR2 YYNGEE. Trimming removed 0 bases from V and 5 bases from J; junction bases left unmatched: 4. CDR3 size: 14 residues. CDR3: CASSVDRGGETQYF. Here the CDR3 DNA reads TGTGCCAGCAGCGTAGACAGGGGCGGGGAGACCCAGTACTTC.

The chain recombines TRBV19 with TRBJ2-5; possibly TRBD1 for D (5 bases). The CDR3 sequence is 13 residues long. Trimming shortened V by 3 bases and J by 5 bases, and 10 bases separated the two germline ends. Germline V lookup: CDR1 LNHDA, CDR2 SQIVND (reference sequence). For the CDR3, the DNA is TGTGCCAGTAGTATTCGACAGTCGGAGACCCAGTACTTC. Its translation: CASSIRQSETQYF.

The V call is TRBV27, the J call TRBJ2-2; a weak D match, TRBD1 (6 bases). Trimming removed 6 bases at V and 3 bases at J, with 11 bases between. CDR1 and CDR2 (germline): MNHEY, SMNVEV (reference sequence). CDR3 length: 14 residues. This chain's CDR3 is CASSPDRYTGELFF. The CDR3 nucleotides are TGTGCCAGCAGCCCGGACAGATACACCGGGGAGCTGTTTTTT.

This chain uses TRBV4-2 with TRBJ1-2; D is perhaps TRBD1 (6 bases). Trimming took 4 bases from V and 8 from J, leaving 14 bases between them. The germline V gene encodes CDR1 LGHNA and CDR2 YNFKEQ. CDR3 length: 13 residues. In DNA form, the CDR3 reads TGTGCCAGCAGCCCGACCAGGGGTGACGGCTACACCTTC. It codes for CASSPTRGDGYTF.

The chain carries TRBV18 and TRBJ2-6; a weak D match, TRBD2 (6 bases). V dropped 3 bases and J dropped 0 bases, with 6 bases sitting between them. The CDR3 is made up of 15 amino acids. Germline V gene lookup returns CDR1 KGHSH and CDR2 LQKENI. CDR3 loop: CASSPGGSGANVLTF. For the CDR3, the DNA is TGTGCCAGCTCACCGGGGGGCTCTGGGGCCAACGTCCTGACTTTC.

The chain recombines TRBV6-6 with TRBJ2-7; D uncertain. In germline, CDR1 is MNHNY, CDR2 SVGAGI (reference sequence). Trimming cost V 6 bases and J 0 bases, with 12 bases left between them. CDR3 length: 14 amino acids. Written as DNA, the CDR3 is TGTGCCAGCAGGGCAACCTCCTTCTCCTACGAGCAGTACTTC. Translation gives CASRATSFSYEQYF.

The chain recombines TRBV30 with TRBJ1-1, with D maybe TRBD1 (6 bases). V was cut by 0 bases and J by 0 bases, with 8 bases left in between. The CDR3 runs 14 residues. Germline-derived CDR1 and CDR2 are GTSNPN and SVGIG (reference sequence). The CDR3 DNA is TGTGCCTGGAGTGTTACAGGGTTGAACACTGAAGCTTTCTTT. Translated, it gives CAWSVTGLNTEAFF.

The chain carries TRBV5-1 and TRBJ2-1; 10 nucleotides agree with TRBD2. The CDR3 runs 15 residues. Losses at the gene ends were 4 bases for V and 8 bases for J; bases not matched to a gene: 9. Germline V gene lookup returns CDR1 SGHRS and CDR2 YFSETQ. CDR3 amino acids: CASSPAGTSVHEQFF. CDR3 DNA sequence: TGCGCCAGCAGCCCCGCCGGGACTAGCGTACATGAGCAGTTCTTC.

The rearrangement links TRBV7-2 to TRBJ2-3, with 8 bases aligning to TRBD1. This CDR3 contains 15 residues. V gave up 5 bases and J gave up 0 bases; unmatched junction bases: 4. CDR1 is SGHTA, CDR2 FQGNSA, per germline. The CDR3 nucleotides read TGTGCCAGCAGCCGGACAGGGTCTAGCACAGATACGCAGTATTTT. Amino acids: CASSRTGSSTDTQYF.

The chain has TRBV5-1 and TRBJ2-7; TRBD2 matches 12 bases. Germline V gives CDR1 SGHRS, CDR2 YFSETQ. J was trimmed by 2 bases and V by 0 bases; bases with no gene match: 3. This CDR3 region has 16 residues. CDR3 bases: TGCGCCAGCAGCTTGGGACTAGCGGGGGAGACCTACGAGCAGTACTTC. Protein: CASSLGLAGETYEQYF.

The chain recombines TRBV5-5 with TRBJ1-2, with D hard to call. Germline V gene data show CDR1 as SGHKS and CDR2 as YYEKEE (reference sequence). CDR3 size: 15 residues. With 5 bases removed from V and 2 bases from J, the gap between germline ends came to 16 bases. The CDR3 region is CASSPFGVGNYGYTF. CDR3 coding DNA: TGTGCCAGCAGTCCCTTCGGGGTGGGAAACTATGGCTACACCTTC.

The rearrangement uses TRBV4-3 and TRBJ2-7; 12 nucleotides align to TRBD2. The CDR3 loop spans 15 amino acids. Looked up from germline, CDR1 is LGHNA and CDR2 is YSLEER. V lost 0 bases to trimming and J lost 3 bases; unmatched junction nucleotides: 0. CDR3 DNA sequence: TGCGCCAGCAGCCAAGAGACTAGCGGGAGCTACGAGCAGTACTTC. It encodes CASSQETSGSYEQYF.

The rearrangement uses TRBV7-8 and TRBJ2-7; D is possibly TRBD1 (6 bases). The ends were cut back, 0 bases at V and 4 bases at J, with 13 bases in the middle. CDR3 length: 15 residues. Germline lookup yields CDR1 SGHVS and CDR2 FQNEAQ. Here the CDR3 reads CASSLALDRTYEQYF. Here the CDR3 DNA reads TGTGCCAGCAGCTTAGCGCTCGACAGGACGTACGAGCAGTACTTC.

The V call is TRBV7-2, the J call TRBJ1-2, with a weak D call TRBD1 (5 bases). V was clipped by 5 bases and J by 0 bases, with 7 bases between them. The germline V gene encodes CDR1 SGHTA and CDR2 FQGNSA. CDR3 length equals 13 residues. The CDR3 protein is CASSPDTNYGYTF. The CDR3 DNA is TGTGCCAGCAGCCCGGACACTAACTATGGCTACACCTTC.